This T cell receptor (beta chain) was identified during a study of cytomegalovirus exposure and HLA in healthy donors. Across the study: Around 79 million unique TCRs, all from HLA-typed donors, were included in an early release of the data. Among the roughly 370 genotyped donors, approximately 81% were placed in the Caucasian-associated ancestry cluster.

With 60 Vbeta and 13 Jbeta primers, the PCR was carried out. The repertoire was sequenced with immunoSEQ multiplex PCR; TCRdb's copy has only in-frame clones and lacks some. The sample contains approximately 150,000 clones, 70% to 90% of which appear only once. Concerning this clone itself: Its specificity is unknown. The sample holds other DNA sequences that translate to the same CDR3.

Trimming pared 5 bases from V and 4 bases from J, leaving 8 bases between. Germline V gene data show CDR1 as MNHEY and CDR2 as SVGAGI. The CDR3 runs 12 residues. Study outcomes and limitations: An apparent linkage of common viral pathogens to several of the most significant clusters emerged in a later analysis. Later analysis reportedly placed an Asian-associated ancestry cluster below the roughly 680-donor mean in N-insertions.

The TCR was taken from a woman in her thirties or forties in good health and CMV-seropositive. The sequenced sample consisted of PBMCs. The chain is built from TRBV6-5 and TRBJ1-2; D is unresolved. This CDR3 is CASSHDSYGYTF. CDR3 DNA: TGTGCCAGCAGTCACGACTCCTATGGCTACACCTTC.